Listed below are T cell receptor beta chains from one sample, sequenced in a study of T cell responses to AZD1222 COVID-19 vaccine. The assay was immunoSEQ multiplex PCR, and TCRdb's table has in-frame clones only and misses some. The sample includes around 140,000 clones, approximately 90% of them seen just once. Sequences were derived from peripheral blood, sampled 28 days after the second AZD1222 dose. All receptors come from an adult who received the AZD1222 COVID-19 vaccine. Both conserved end residues are part of each CDR3. The D gene is left open where the match is weak. Some rows have no size entry. The others give once, few or many, or a class for an expanded clone.

>-|TRBJ1-4|TRBV15|-
CATSISPGRSNEKLFF
TGTGCCACCAGCATCTCGCCGGGCAGGAGTAATGAAAAACTGTTTTTT
>TRBD2|TRBJ2-7|TRBV3-1/TRBV3-2|-
CASRVSGAPYEQYF
TGTGCCAGCAGAGTTAGCGGGGCCCCCTACGAGCAGTACTTC
>-|TRBJ1-6|TRBV7-9|-
CASSLNTGMVSPLHF
TGTGCCAGCAGCTTAAATACAGGGATGGTTTCACCCCTCCACTTT
>TRBD1|TRBJ1-2|TRBV7-2|-
CASSRTGGSNYGYTF
TGTGCCAGCAGCCGTACAGGGGGATCTAACTATGGCTACACCTTC
>-|TRBJ2-5|TRBV10-3|once
CAISESSWGQETQYF
TGTGCCATCAGTGAGTCGTCTTGGGGGCAAGAGACCCAGTACTTC
>-|TRBJ1-1|TRBV29-1|-
CSVKTGVEGRAFF
TGCAGCGTTAAAACGGGGGTGGAGGGACGAGCTTTCTTT
>-|TRBJ1-3|TRBV6-5|once
CASTRPGTRDTIYF
TGTGCCAGCACACGTCCCGGGACTAGAGACACCATATATTTT
>-|TRBJ2-3|TRBV7-9|-
CASSPPRGSKTDTQYF
TGTGCCAGCAGCCCGCCCCGGGGGAGCAAAACAGATACGCAGTATTTT
>TRBD2|TRBJ2-3|TRBV5-4|-
CASSPRLAGTTDTQYF
TGTGCCAGCAGCCCGCGACTAGCGGGAACCACAGATACGCAGTATTTT
>-|TRBJ2-7|TRBV10-3|-
CAISSGTLGEQYF
TGTGCCATCAGTTCCGGGACCTTGGGCGAGCAGTACTTC
>-|TRBJ2-7|TRBV5-1|-
CASSLGTGEGYEQYF
TGCGCCAGCAGCTTGGGAACAGGTGAAGGCTACGAGCAGTACTTC
>-|TRBJ2-3|TRBV3-1/TRBV3-2|-
CASSVLTGSTDTQYF
TGTGCCAGCAGCGTACTCACAGGGAGCACAGATACGCAGTATTTT
>-|TRBJ1-2|TRBV2|-
CASSLRDSVGYTF
TGTGCCAGCAGCCTCAGGGATTCCGTCGGCTACACCTTC
>-|TRBJ2-7|TRBV27|-
CASSPSGAYEQYF
TGTGCCAGCAGTCCCTCGGGGGCTTACGAGCAGTACTTC
>-|TRBJ2-7|TRBV7-9|few
CASSRGSYEQYF
TGTGCCAGCAGCAGAGGAAGTTACGAGCAGTACTTC
>-|TRBJ2-2|TRBV7-2|-
CASSLSAGFSGELFF
TGTGCCAGCAGCTTATCGGCAGGGTTCAGCGGGGAGCTGTTTTTT
>-|TRBJ1-1|TRBV18|-
CASSLSPGGTEAFF
TGTGCCAGCTCCCTGAGTCCGGGCGGAACTGAAGCTTTCTTT
>-|TRBJ2-1|TRBV15|-
CATSRQGSYEQFF
TGTGCCACCAGCAGACAGGGGAGTTATGAGCAGTTCTTC
>TRBD2|TRBJ2-5|TRBV2|-
CASSEGLESVETQYF
TGTGCCAGCAGTGAGGGACTAGAATCTGTCGAGACCCAGTACTTC
>-|TRBJ1-6|TRBV7-8|-
CASSLDSRRANYNSPLHF
TGTGCCAGCAGCTTAGACTCCCGAAGGGCGAACTATAATTCACCCCTCCACTTT
>-|TRBJ1-1|TRBV11-2|-
CASAPNWRTTEAFF
TGTGCCAGCGCCCCTAATTGGAGGACGACTGAAGCTTTCTTT
>-|TRBJ1-4|TRBV2|-
CASSGSPGHLATNEKLFF
TGTGCCAGCAGTGGGTCGCCGGGACACCTTGCAACTAATGAAAAACTGTTTTTT
>-|TRBJ2-5|TRBV4-3|-
CASSPTPSGRQETQYF
TGCGCCAGCAGCCCCACCCCTTCCGGTCGCCAAGAGACCCAGTACTTC
>-|TRBJ2-7|TRBV29-1|-
CSVQEGQGNEQYF
TGCAGCGTCCAGGAGGGGCAGGGGAACGAGCAGTACTTC
>-|TRBJ1-2|TRBV7-9|-
CASSLLRSDRSFYGYTF
TGTGCCAGCAGCTTATTACGGTCGGACAGATCCTTCTATGGCTACACCTTC
>-|TRBJ2-3|TRBV3-1/TRBV3-2|-
CASSLKDGGGTDTQYF
TGTGCCAGCAGCCTCAAGGACGGCGGGGGCACAGATACGCAGTATTTT
>-|TRBJ2-1|TRBV9|-
CASSGGGVPYNEQFF
TGTGCCAGCAGCGGAGGGGGAGTACCCTACAATGAGCAGTTCTTC
>-|TRBJ2-1|TRBV15|-
CATSRDASANEQFF
TGTGCCACCAGCAGAGATGCATCGGCCAATGAGCAGTTCTTC
>TRBD1|TRBJ1-5|TRBV7-9|-
CASSLQQGDQPQHF
TGTGCCAGCAGCTTACAACAGGGGGATCAGCCCCAGCATTTT
>-|TRBJ2-2|TRBV9|-
CASSPSGSGELFF
TGTGCCAGCAGCCCAAGCGGGTCCGGGGAGCTGTTTTTT